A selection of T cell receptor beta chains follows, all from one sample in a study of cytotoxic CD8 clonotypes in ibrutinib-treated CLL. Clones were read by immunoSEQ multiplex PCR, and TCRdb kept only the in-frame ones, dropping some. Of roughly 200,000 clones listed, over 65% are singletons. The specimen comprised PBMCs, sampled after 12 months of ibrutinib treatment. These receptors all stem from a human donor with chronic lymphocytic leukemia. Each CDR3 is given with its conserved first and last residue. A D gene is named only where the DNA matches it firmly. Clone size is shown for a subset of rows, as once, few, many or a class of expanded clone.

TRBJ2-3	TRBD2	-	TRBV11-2	CASSLIAGGGRDTQYF	TGTGCCAGCAGCTTGATAGCGGGAGGGGGAAGGGATACGCAGTATTTT
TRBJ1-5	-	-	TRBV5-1	CASRPDGSYSNQPQHF	TGCGCCAGCAGACCGGACGGATCCTATAGCAATCAGCCCCAGCATTTT
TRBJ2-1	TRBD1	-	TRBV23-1	CASSQFEPGQGLYNEQFF	TGCGCCAGCAGTCAATTTGAACCGGGACAGGGCCTCTACAATGAGCAGTTCTTC
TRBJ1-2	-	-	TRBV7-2	CASSSGPRDNGYTF	TGTGCCAGCAGCTCGGGGCCCAGGGACAATGGCTACACCTTC
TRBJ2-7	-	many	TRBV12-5	CASGLSTTGFYEQYF	TGTGCTAGTGGTTTGAGTACCACCGGATTCTACGAGCAGTACTTC
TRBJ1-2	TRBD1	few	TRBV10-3	CAISEGTGYQYGYTF	TGTGCCATCAGTGAAGGGACAGGATATCAATATGGCTACACCTTC
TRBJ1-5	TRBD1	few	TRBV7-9	CASSRQGQAPQHF	TGTGCCAGCAGCCGACAGGGTCAAGCGCCCCAGCATTTT
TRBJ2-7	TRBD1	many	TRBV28	CASSFSGTGAYEQYF	TGTGCCAGCAGTTTTTCCGGGACAGGGGCCTACGAGCAGTACTTC
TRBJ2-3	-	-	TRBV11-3	CASSSRLPPDTQYF	TGTGCCAGCAGCTCTAGACTACCTCCAGATACGCAGTATTTT
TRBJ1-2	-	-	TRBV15	CATSRDLGLNYGYTF	TGTGCCACCAGCAGAGATCTCGGACTGAACTATGGCTACACCTTC
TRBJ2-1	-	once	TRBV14	CASSHPPGARGRSSYNEQFF	TGTGCCAGCAGCCACCCACCTGGAGCTAGAGGGAGGAGCTCCTACAATGAGCAGTTCTTC
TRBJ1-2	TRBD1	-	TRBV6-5	CASSYSNRQGGGYTF	TGTGCCAGCAGTTATTCGAACCGACAGGGAGGCGGCTACACCTTC
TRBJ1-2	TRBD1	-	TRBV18	CASSPPGTGRGYTF	TGTGCCAGCTCACCACCTGGGACAGGACGTGGCTACACCTTC
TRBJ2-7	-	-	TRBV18	CASSGDLGEQYF	TGTGCCAGCTCGGGGGACCTGGGGGAGCAGTACTTC
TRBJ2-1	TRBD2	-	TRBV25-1	CASGTPNSGVLQFF	TGTGCCAGCGGTACCCCGAATAGCGGGGTCCTCCAGTTCTTC
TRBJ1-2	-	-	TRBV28	CASSLIISYGYTF	TGTGCCAGCAGTTTGATAATCTCCTATGGCTACACCTTC
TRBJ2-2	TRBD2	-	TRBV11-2	CASSLAGGPNGELFF	TGTGCCAGCAGCTTAGCGGGAGGGCCGAACGGGGAGCTGTTTTTT
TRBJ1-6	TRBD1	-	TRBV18	CASSPRQGANSPLHF	TGTGCCAGCTCACCACGACAGGGGGCGAATTCACCCCTCCACTTT
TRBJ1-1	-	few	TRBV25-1	CASSPRAVTEAFF	TGTGCCAGCAGTCCCCGGGCTGTCACTGAAGCTTTCTTT
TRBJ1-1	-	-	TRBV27	CASRGLGNTEAFF	TGTGCCAGTAGGGGGTTAGGTAACACTGAAGCTTTCTTT
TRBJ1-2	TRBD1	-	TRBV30	CAWSVKDREGGYTF	TGTGCCTGGAGTGTTAAGGACAGGGAAGGAGGCTACACCTTC
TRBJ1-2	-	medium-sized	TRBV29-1	CSSRDLYGYTF	TGCAGCAGCCGGGACCTTTATGGCTACACCTTC
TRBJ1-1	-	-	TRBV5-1	CASSLQDGSEAFF	TGCGCCAGCAGCTTGCAAGACGGCTCTGAAGCTTTCTTT
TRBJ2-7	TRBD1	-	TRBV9	CASSVGTDIYEQYF	TGTGCCAGCAGCGTCGGGACAGACATTTACGAGCAGTACTTC
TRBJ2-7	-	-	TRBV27	CASSPLDTLWEQYF	TGTGCCAGCAGTCCCTTAGACACGTTGTGGGAGCAGTACTTC
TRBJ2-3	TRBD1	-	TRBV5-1	CASSLDQGAQYF	TGCGCCAGCAGCTTGGATCAGGGGGCGCAGTATTTT
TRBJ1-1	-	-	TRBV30	CAWSPPRAFF	TGTGCCTGGAGTCCCCCCAGAGCTTTCTTT
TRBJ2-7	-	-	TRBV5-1	CASSSSGDSYEQYF	TGCGCCAGCAGCTCCTCAGGGGACTCCTACGAGCAGTACTTC
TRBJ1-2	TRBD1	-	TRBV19	CASTRGGTGGTYGYTF	TGTGCCAGTACCCGAGGGGGGACAGGGGGTACCTATGGCTACACCTTC
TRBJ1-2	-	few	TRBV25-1	CASSVVADLYGYTF	TGTGCCAGCAGTGTGGTGGCAGACCTCTATGGCTACACCTTC
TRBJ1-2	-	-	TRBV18	CASTQIGEVLYGYTF	TGTGCCAGCACTCAGATTGGGGAGGTCCTCTATGGCTACACCTTC
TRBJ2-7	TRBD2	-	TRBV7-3	CASSQSSTSGRNEQYF	TGTGCCAGCAGCCAAAGCAGCACTAGCGGGAGGAACGAGCAGTACTTC
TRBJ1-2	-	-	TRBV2	CASSTYNSGGYTF	TGTGCCAGCAGTACCTACAATTCTGGGGGCTACACCTTC
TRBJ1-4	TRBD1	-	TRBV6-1	CAIRTGGRANEKLFF	TGTGCCATCAGGACAGGGGGCAGGGCTAATGAAAAACTGTTTTTT
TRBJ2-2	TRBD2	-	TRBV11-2	CASSLRASGPTGELFF	TGTGCCAGCAGCCTTAGGGCTAGCGGACCCACCGGGGAGCTGTTTTTT
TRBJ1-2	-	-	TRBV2	CASKGGEYMSYTF	TGTGCCAGCAAAGGTGGCGAATATATGAGCTACACCTTC